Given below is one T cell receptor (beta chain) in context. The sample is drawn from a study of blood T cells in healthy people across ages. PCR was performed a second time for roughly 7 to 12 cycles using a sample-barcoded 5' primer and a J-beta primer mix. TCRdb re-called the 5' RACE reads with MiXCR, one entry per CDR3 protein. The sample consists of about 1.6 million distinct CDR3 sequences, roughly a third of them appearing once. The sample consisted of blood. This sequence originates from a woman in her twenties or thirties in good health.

The CDR3 nucleotides read TGTGCCAGCAGCTTAGCGTGGACAGGGGGCACAGATACGCAGTATTTT. It is translated as CASSLAWTGGTDTQYF. The V gene is TRBV7-8, the J gene TRBJ2-3, with 9 bases fitting TRBD1. The CDR3 has 16 amino acids. The germline gives CDR1 SGHVS, CDR2 FQNEAQ. V lost 0 bases to trimming and J lost 1 base; unmatched junction nucleotides: 2.